Listed below are T cell receptor beta chains from one sample, sequenced in a study of metastatic and nonmetastatic thyroid tumors. With MiXCR, TCRdb called clones anew from the PCR reads. The sample has around 13,000 clones; 20% to 25% are singletons. Source material: blood. All receptors derive from a female donor with papillary thyroid cancer or a benign thyroid nodule (not recorded which). Some clones in this sample may be carry-over from other donors' samples. The CDR3 runs from the conserved cysteine through the conserved F or W. A D gene is named only where the DNA matches it firmly. Clone size is given for some rows only: seen once, a few or many times, or a class if the clone is expanded.

. | 15 | . | TRBJ2-7 | TRBV3-1 | TGTGCCAGCAGCCAAGCATCCGGGAGTACCTACGAGCAGTACTTC | CASSQASGSTYEQYF
. | 14 | many | TRBJ1-2 | TRBV4-1 | TGCGCCAGCAGCCAAGAAAGGAGCCACTATGGCTACACCTTC | CASSQERSHYGYTF
. | 15 | . | TRBJ2-7 | TRBV4-3 | TGCGCCAGCAGCCAGGAACAGGGTACACCCTACGAGCAGTACTTC | CASSQEQGTPYEQYF
TRBD1 | 15 | medium-sized | TRBJ2-5 | TRBV15 | TGTGCCACCAGCAGAGGGGACAGGGGGCGGGAGACCCAGTACTTC | CATSRGDRGRETQYF
TRBD2 | 14 | . | TRBJ2-7 | TRBV9 | TGTGCCAGCAGCGTTCTAGCGGGGGCCTACGAGCAGTACTTC | CASSVLAGAYEQYF
TRBD1 | 17 | . | TRBJ2-2 | TRBV30 | TGTACCTGGAGTCCAGGACAGGCCCATTTACTTACCGGGGAGCTGTTTTTT | CTWSPGQAHLLTGELFF
. | 15 | . | TRBJ1-6 | TRBV4-1 | TGCGCCAGCAGCCCGGCGGGACACTATAATTCACCCCTCCACTTT | CASSPAGHYNSPLHF
. | 13 | medium-sized | TRBJ1-1 | TRBV6-1 | TGTGCCACATCAGGACGGGTGTACACTGAAGCTTTCTTT | CATSGRVYTEAFF
. | 14 | many | TRBJ1-1 | TRBV30 | TGTGCTTGGAGTGAGGGGAGGGAGAACACTGAAGCTTTCTTT | CAWSEGRENTEAFF
TRBD1 | 15 | medium-sized | TRBJ2-7 | TRBV2 | TGTGCCAGCAGTAAGGACAGGCCGGGGCACTACGAGCAGTACTTC | CASSKDRPGHYEQYF
TRBD2 | 16 | . | TRBJ2-1 | TRBV5-8 | TGTGCCAGCAGCGAAAACATAGGAGCGGGGCACAATGAGCAGTTCTTC | CASSENIGAGHNEQFF
. | 14 | few | TRBJ2-2 | TRBV6-1 | TGTGCCAGCGTCGCCGTCTTTGGTCCCCGGGAGCCGTTTTTT | CASVAVFGPREPFF
. | 14 | many | TRBJ1-4 | TRBV5-1 | TGCGCCAGCAGCTGGCGGGGGGCAGATGAAAAACTGTTTTTT | CASSWRGADEKLFF
. | 13 | . | TRBJ2-7 | TRBV11-3 | TGTGCCAGCAGCTTAGAGGAGGGATTCGAGCAGTACTTC | CASSLEEGFEQYF
. | 16 | many | TRBJ1-1 | TRBV7-2 | TGTGCCAGCAGCTTAGCGTATGGTAGAGAGAACACTGAAGCTTTCTTT | CASSLAYGRENTEAFF
TRBD2 | 16 | many | TRBJ2-3 | TRBV3-1 | TGTGCCAGCAGCCAAGCTAGCGGGGGCTACACAGATACGCAGTATTTT | CASSQASGGYTDTQYF
. | 11 | . | TRBJ2-1 | TRBV6-1 | TGTGCCAGCAGCGCCTACAATGAGCAGTTCTTC | CASSAYNEQFF
TRBD1 | 19 | many | TRBJ1-2 | TRBV3-1 | TGTGCCAGCAGCCAAGATTACGGGACAGGGGGCACCGGTAACTATGGCTACACCTTC | CASSQDYGTGGTGNYGYTF
. | 14 | medium-sized | TRBJ1-5 | TRBV2 | TGTGCCAGCAGCTGGATCAGGGGCGATCAGCCCCAGCATTTT | CASSWIRGDQPQHF
. | 14 | many | TRBJ2-5 | TRBV11-3 | TGTGCCAGCAGCGCCCCAGGGTCCGGGGAGACCCAGTACTTC | CASSAPGSGETQYF
. | 13 | . | TRBJ2-1 | TRBV20-1 | TGCAGTGCTCCCGGGACTTCTCAAAATGAGCAGTTCTTC | CSAPGTSQNEQFF
. | 12 | . | TRBJ2-7 | TRBV6-2/TRBV6-3 | TGTGCCAGCAGTTACCTTTCCTACGAGCATTACTTC | CASSYLSYEHYF
. | 16 | once | TRBJ2-1 | TRBV20-1 | TGCAGTGCTGAAGACCCTCCCGGATTCTCCTACAATGAGCAGTTCTTC | CSAEDPPGFSYNEQFF
. | 15 | many | TRBJ1-3 | TRBV5-1 | TGCGCCAGCAGCTTGGCCTGGACAGAAGGAAACACCATATATTTT | CASSLAWTEGNTIYF
. | 15 | . | TRBJ2-3 | TRBV20-1 | TGCAGCGCTAGTGGGATAGCGGTGGGGCGAGATACGCAGTATTTT | CSASGIAVGRDTQYF
. | 14 | . | TRBJ1-1 | TRBV3-1 | TGTGCCAGCAGCCAAGCAGGACATGGCGCTGAAGCTTTCTTT | CASSQAGHGAEAFF
. | 16 | . | TRBJ2-2 | TRBV18 | TGTGCCAGCTCACCCGGATCAGCCGGTATGGCCGGGGAGCTGTTTTTT | CASSPGSAGMAGELFF
. | 14 | many | TRBJ2-2 | TRBV11-2 | TGTGCCAGCAGCCAACTCCAGGGGCCCGGGGAGCTGTTTTTT | CASSQLQGPGELFF
TRBD2 | 18 | many | TRBJ2-1 | TRBV5-1 | TGCGCCAGCAGCCCCAACCCGGGACTAGCGGGGGGGCGTAATGAGCAGTTCTTC | CASSPNPGLAGGRNEQFF
. | 12 | few | TRBJ2-7 | TRBV6-1 | TGTGCCAGCTGGGTAGGGGGCTACGAGCAGTACTTC | CASWVGGYEQYF
. | 15 | many | TRBJ2-3 | TRBV6-1 | TGTGCCAGCTTAAGCGGGTCTACGGGTAGGGATACGCAGTATTTT | CASLSGSTGRDTQYF
TRBD2 | 14 | . | TRBJ2-5 | TRBV12-3/TRBV12-4 | TGTGCCAGCAGTGCCTCCGGGGGGCAAGAGACCCAGTACTTC | CASSASGGQETQYF
TRBD2 | 14 | medium-sized | TRBJ2-1 | TRBV6-4 | TGTGCCAGCAGTGACAGCGGGGGGGCCAATGAGCAGTTCTTC | CASSDSGGANEQFF
. | 17 | . | TRBJ2-1 | TRBV28 | TGTGCCAGCAGTTTTGCCCTACGGTCCGGGAACCGCAATGAGCAGTTCTTC | CASSFALRSGNRNEQFF
. | 16 | many | TRBJ1-3 | TRBV5-5 | TGTGCCAGCAGCTTGGAAACAGGGCGTTCTGGAAACACCATATATTTT | CASSLETGRSGNTIYF
. | 14 | medium-sized | TRBJ1-2 | TRBV6-2/TRBV6-3 | TGTGCCAGCAGTTGGGCAGGCACCCTCTATGGCTACACCTTC | CASSWAGTLYGYTF
. | 15 | many | TRBJ1-4 | TRBV18 | TGTGCCAGCTCACCACAGGATGCAACTAATGAAAAACTGTTTTTT | CASSPQDATNEKLFF